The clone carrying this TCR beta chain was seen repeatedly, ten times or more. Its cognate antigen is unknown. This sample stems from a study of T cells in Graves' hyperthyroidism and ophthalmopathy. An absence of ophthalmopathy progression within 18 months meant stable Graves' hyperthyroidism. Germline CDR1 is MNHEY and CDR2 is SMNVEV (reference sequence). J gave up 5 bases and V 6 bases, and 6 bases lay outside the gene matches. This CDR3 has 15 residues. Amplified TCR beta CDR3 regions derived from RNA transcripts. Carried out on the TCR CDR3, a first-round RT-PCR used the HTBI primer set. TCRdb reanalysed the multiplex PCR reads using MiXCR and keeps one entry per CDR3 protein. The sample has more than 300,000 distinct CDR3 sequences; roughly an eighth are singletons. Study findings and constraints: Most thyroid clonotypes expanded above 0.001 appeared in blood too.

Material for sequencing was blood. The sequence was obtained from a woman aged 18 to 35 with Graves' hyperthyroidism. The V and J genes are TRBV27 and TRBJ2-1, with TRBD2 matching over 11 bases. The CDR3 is CASRLAGGRNNEQFF. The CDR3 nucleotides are TGTGCCAGCAGATTAGCGGGGGGGCGCAACAATGAGCAGTTCTTC.